This record concerns one T cell receptor beta chain sequence. No antigen is known for it. The data were taken from a study of human T cells and chemical hapten exposure. Study conclusions and caveats: Relative to control repertoires, expanded TCRs gave rise to significantly more large CDR3 similarity clusters.

In the original workflow: Per-sample TCR counts ranged from 23,224 to 690,600, median around 96,000. From the RACE reads, TCRdb called clonotypes with MiXCR, one entry per CDR3 protein. The V and J calls and clone size come from TCRdb's table, not from the authors' own analysis. The sample carries tens of thousands of distinct CDR3 sequences, about 9.6% recorded once. Specified time point: pre-sensitization, week 0. Treatment: therapeutic diphenylcyclopropenone sensitization with weekly scalp DPC. Whole blood, unfractionated, served as the material for total RNA extraction. CDR1 and CDR2 from the germline V gene are LGHNA and YSLEER. The length of the CDR3 is 15 residues. V was pared by 4 bases and J by 9 bases, with 19 bases between.

This chain joins TRBV4-3 and TRBJ1-5; possibly TRBD1 for D (5 bases). The clonotype comes from a woman aged 25 to 39 with alopecia areata. Some clones in this sample may be carry-over from other donors' samples. The sample here was whole blood, taken in connection with sensitization to the hapten diphenylcyclopropenone (DPC). CDR3 sequence: CASSPNQGGRWPQHF. CDR3 bases: TGCGCCAGCAGCCCTAACCAGGGCGGTCGGTGGCCCCAGCATTTT.